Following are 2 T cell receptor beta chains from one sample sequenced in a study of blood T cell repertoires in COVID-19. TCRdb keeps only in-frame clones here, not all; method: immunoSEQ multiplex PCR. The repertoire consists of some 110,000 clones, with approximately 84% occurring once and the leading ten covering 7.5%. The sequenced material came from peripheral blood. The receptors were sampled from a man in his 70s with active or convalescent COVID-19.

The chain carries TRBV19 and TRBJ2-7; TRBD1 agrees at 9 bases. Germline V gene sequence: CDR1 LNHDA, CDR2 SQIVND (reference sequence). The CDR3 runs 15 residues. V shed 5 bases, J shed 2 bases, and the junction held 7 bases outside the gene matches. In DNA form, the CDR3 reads TGTGCCAGTAGTGCTACAGGGGGCGACGCCTACGAGCAGTACTTC. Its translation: CASSATGGDAYEQYF.

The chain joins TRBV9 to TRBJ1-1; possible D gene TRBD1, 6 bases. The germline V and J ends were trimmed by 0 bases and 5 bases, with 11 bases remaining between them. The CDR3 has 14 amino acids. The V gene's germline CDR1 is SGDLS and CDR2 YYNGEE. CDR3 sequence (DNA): TGTGCCAGCAGCGTAGGGGGGCCGGAGACTGAAGCTTTCTTT. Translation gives CASSVGGPETEAFF.